What follows are 2 T cell receptor beta chains derived from one specimen sequenced in a study of CD8+ T cells in alopecia areata. Sequencing used cDNA as its template, made by extracting RNA and reverse transcribing it. Sequenced by immunoSEQ multiplex PCR; TCRdb stores in-frame clones only, minus some. Here the sample spans 98,000 or so clones, 45% to 70% being singletons. Sequencing was done on a sample of CD8+ T cells sorted from blood. Receptor source: a human donor in good health.

The rearrangement uses TRBV9 and TRBJ2-7; D might be TRBD2 (5 bases). The germline V and J ends were trimmed by 3 bases and 3 bases, with 16 bases remaining between them. CDR3 size: 15 residues. Germline V gene lookup returns CDR1 SGDLS and CDR2 YYNGEE. The CDR3 coding sequence is TGTGCCAGCAGCGGACACCCTGGACTGGACTACGAGCAGTACTTC. It encodes CASSGHPGLDYEQYF.

This clone was observed a handful of times. A far more abundant clone sits one base away, making this likely a read error. Distinct nucleotide sequences in the sample also encode this CDR3. The chain couples TRBV7-8 to TRBJ1-5; D is perhaps TRBD1 (5 bases). Trimming removed 1 base at V and 1 base at J, with 5 bases between. From germline, CDR1 is SGHVS and CDR2 FQNEAQ. The CDR3 contains 14 residues. The CDR3 protein is CASSLGQSNQPQHF. DNA of the CDR3: TGTGCCAGCAGCTTAGGACAGAGCAATCAGCCCCAGCATTTT. The entire variable domain, with the rest obtained from reference TRBV7-8 and TRBJ1-5, is as follows: GAGVSQSPRYKVAKRGQDVALRCDPISGHVSLFWYQQALGQGPEFLTYFQNEAQLDKSGLPSDRFFAERPEGSVSTLKIQRTQQEDSAVYLCASSLGQSNQPQHFGDGTRLSIL.